The 28 T cell receptor beta chains below come from one sample, sequenced in a study of CXCR3-negative and CXCR3-positive naive CD8 T cells. Study findings and constraints: In CXCR3-positive naive cells, the TRB CDR3s were more hydrophobic than in CXCR3-negative naive cells.

For these TCRs, the target antigens are not known. The study made its TRB cDNA libraries by 5' RACE, adding UMI labels. TCRdb re-called the 5' RACE reads; one entry per CDR3 protein, DNA not given. In all, the sample yields some 140,000 distinct CDR3 sequences. The sample consisted of naive CXCR3+ CD8+ T cells from blood. Subset of the sample: CD45RO-CCR7+CD27+CD95- naive CD8+ T cells expressing CXCR3 (TNR3+). These receptors all come from a human donor in good health. Some clones in this sample may be carry-over from other donors' samples.

This chain links TRBV27 with TRBJ2-4; the TCRdb call, TRBD2, lacks DNA for checking. Germline V gene lookup returns CDR1 MNHEY and CDR2 SMNVEV (reference sequence). The CDR3 contains 14 residues. CDR3 loop: CATGLVGGGNIQYF.

The rearrangement joins TRBV20-1 to TRBJ2-4; there is no DNA to check the TCRdb D call of TRBD1. The CDR3 contains 15 residues. Germline assignment: CDR1 DFQATT and CDR2 SNEGSKA (reference sequence). The CDR3 here is CSARDLQAGENIQYF.

V usage is TRBV27 and J usage is TRBJ2-7; there is no DNA to check the TCRdb D call of TRBD1. Germline lookup yields CDR1 MNHEY and CDR2 SMNVEV (reference sequence). CDR3 size: 14 residues. CDR3 sequence: CASSPLNPSYEQYF.

V usage is TRBV7-6 and J usage is TRBJ2-7; TCRdb lists TRBD1, though no DNA is available to test this call. Per germline, CDR1 SGHVS and CDR2 FNYEAQ. This CDR3 has 18 amino acids. The chain's CDR3 is CASSLGPPDLAAPYEQYF. Full variable domain (missing parts from reference TRBV7-6 and TRBJ2-7): GAGVSQSPRYKVTKRGQDVALRCDPISGHVSLYWYRQALGQGPEFLTYFNYEAQQDKSGLPNDRFSAERPEGSISTLTIQRTEQRDSAMYRCASSLGPPDLAAPYEQYFGPGTRLTVT.

The chain is built from TRBV7-8 and TRBJ2-7; TCRdb picks TRBD1, but there is no DNA to check that call. In germline, CDR1 is SGHVS, CDR2 FQNEAQ. CDR3 size: 16 residues. The CDR3 sequence: CASSSLSGTGHYEQYF.

The J gene is TRBJ2-7, the V gene TRBV6-2 or TRBV6-3; TCRdb outputs TRBD1, but without DNA this stays unchecked. The CDR3 has 14 amino acids. Germline CDR1 reads MNHEY; CDR2 reads SVGEGT. CDR3 in amino acids: CASSLGQGGNEQYF.

The rearrangement joins TRBV10-3 to TRBJ1-2; TCRdb's D gene call, TRBD1, goes unchecked for lack of DNA. The germline V gene has CDR1 ENHRY and CDR2 SYGVKD. The CDR3 contains 13 residues. CDR3 sequence reads: CAILRQGGHGYTF.

The chain's CDR3 is CASSFSLSTQETQYF. The V gene is TRBV19, the J gene TRBJ2-5. Germline-derived CDR1 and CDR2 are LNHDA and SQIVND (reference sequence). This CDR3 is built from 15 residues.

The CDR3 here is CASRTDHTPIHNEQFF. The genes are TRBV7-9 and TRBJ2-1; TCRdb gives TRBD1 as the D gene, but with no DNA this cannot be confirmed. Germline lookup yields CDR1 SEHNR and CDR2 FQNEAQ (reference sequence). The CDR3 runs 16 residues.

This chain joins TRBV7-2 and TRBJ2-3; checking the TCRdb D call of TRBD1 is not possible without DNA. The CDR3 runs to 15 residues. Germline assignment: CDR1 SGHTA and CDR2 FQGNSA. CDR3: CASSAGQGWTDTQYF.

This chain joins TRBV6-5 and TRBJ1-3. Germline CDR1 MNHEY, CDR2 SVGAGI. The CDR3 is made up of 14 amino acids. This CDR3 is CASNPSGGGNTIYF.

V gene TRBV7-6 combines with J gene TRBJ2-1; the D call from TCRdb, TRBD1, cannot be confirmed without DNA. Germline V CDR1 and CDR2: SGHVS, FNYEAQ. CDR3 length equals 14 residues. The CDR3 region is CGSSLDRSNNEQFF.

V gene TRBV12-3 or TRBV12-4 combines with J gene TRBJ2-1; no DNA is available, so the TRBD1 call from TCRdb remains unchecked. The CDR3 loop spans 12 amino acids. The CDR3 sequence is CASSWAGNEQFF.

This chain links TRBV5-1 with TRBJ2-1; TCRdb's D call, TRBD1, is unchecked because there is no DNA. Germline V gene lookup returns CDR1 SGHRS and CDR2 YFSETQ. The CDR3 has 18 residues. The CDR3 protein is CASSQFGQDHESDNEQFF.

The chain links TRBV7-3 to TRBJ2-6; no DNA is available, so the TRBD1 call from TCRdb remains unchecked. Germline CDR1 SGHTA, CDR2 FQGTGA. This CDR3 comprises 15 residues. This chain's CDR3 is CASSTPSSGANVLTF.

This chain connects TRBV29-1 to TRBJ1-2; TCRdb picks TRBD1, but there is no DNA to check that call. The CDR3 length is 13 residues. CDR1 and CDR2 (germline): SQVTM, ANQGSEA. CDR3 residues: CSALTERRYGYTF.

This rearrangement joins TRBV3-1 to TRBJ2-7; the D call from TCRdb, TRBD2, cannot be confirmed without DNA. The germline CDR1 and CDR2 sequences are LGHDT and YNNKEL (reference sequence). The CDR3 runs 16 residues. CDR3 loop: CASSQPIAGVPYEQYF.

The chain employs TRBV28 and TRBJ1-6. Germline V gives CDR1 MDHEN, CDR2 SYDVKM. This CDR3 contains 15 residues. The CDR3 region is CASREGTEYNSPLHF.

This chain uses TRBV5-4 with TRBJ2-7. The germline CDR1 and CDR2 sequences are SGHNT and YYREEE (reference sequence). The length of the CDR3 is 13 residues. The CDR3 sequence: CASSREQSYEQYF.

V and J are TRBV10-3 and TRBJ2-2; checking the TCRdb D call of TRBD2 is not possible without DNA. Germline V gene sequence: CDR1 ENHRY, CDR2 SYGVKD. This CDR3 is 19 amino acids long. The CDR3 spells CAISGDRVPGRVAAGELFF.

The rearrangement joins TRBV10-3 to TRBJ2-7. The V gene's germline CDR1 is ENHRY and CDR2 SYGVKD. The CDR3 is made up of 13 amino acids. The CDR3: CAISYETSYEQYF.

The V and J genes are TRBV12-3 or TRBV12-4 and TRBJ1-5. This CDR3 has 12 residues. The CDR3 region is CASSEFNQPQHF.

The chain carries TRBV7-9 and TRBJ2-7; TCRdb returns TRBD1, unconfirmable since there is no DNA. CDR1 and CDR2 (germline): SEHNR, FQNEAQ (reference sequence). This CDR3 is 15 amino acids long. The CDR3 spells CASSSTGTVSYEQYF.

The chain joins TRBV29-1 to TRBJ1-2; TCRdb outputs TRBD1, but without DNA this stays unchecked. CDR3 length: 15 residues. The V gene's germline CDR1 is SQVTM and CDR2 ANQGSEA. The CDR3 here is CSVRHPRGHSYGYTF.

The V gene is TRBV28, the J gene TRBJ2-7; as DNA is missing, the TRBD1 call by TCRdb cannot be tested. Germline CDR1 reads MDHEN; CDR2 reads SYDVKM. This CDR3 has 15 residues. The CDR3 is CASSSPDRGRYEQYF.

The chain has TRBV7-9 and TRBJ1-1; checking the TCRdb D call of TRBD1 is not possible without DNA. This CDR3 comprises 13 residues. The germline V gene has CDR1 SEHNR and CDR2 FQNEAQ (reference sequence). CDR3 residues: CTSSLSRTGEAFF.

The chain links TRBV27 to TRBJ2-4; TCRdb's D call, TRBD1, is unchecked because there is no DNA. The CDR3 has 14 residues. Looked up from germline, CDR1 is MNHEY and CDR2 is SMNVEV (reference sequence). The CDR3 is CASGPSGTPSRQYF.

J is TRBJ2-5 and V is TRBV3-1; TCRdb's D call of TRBD2 is untestable without DNA. Germline-derived CDR1 and CDR2 are LGHDT and YNNKEL (reference sequence). The CDR3 sequence is 16 residues long. The CDR3 loop is CASSQRTSGVQETQYF.